The 2 T cell receptor beta chains in this list originate from one sample, sequenced in a study of T cells in Graves' hyperthyroidism and ophthalmopathy (dated by TCRdb to between 2018 and 2021). The library was prepared using multiplex PCR. The listed sequencing device is Illumina HiSeq 2000. TCR beta CDR3 regions were amplified from RNA transcripts. For the first round of RT-PCR on the TCR CDR3, the HTBI primer set was used together with the Qiagen OneStep RT-PCR kit. Using fastp at Q25 and MiXCR, TCRdb reprocessed the public reads and kept productive beta chains. CDR3 protein sequences are deduplicated, and each keeps its most common genes and DNA. In all, the sample holds 300,000 to 400,000 distinct CDR3 sequences, and 13% of those were seen once. The top ten hold 9% to 9.5% of the sample. The specimen sequenced was blood. The receptors here all came from a woman younger than 35 with Graves' hyperthyroidism.

This clonotype was seen only a few times. The chain couples TRBV4-1 to TRBJ2-1; D is unclear. V lost 1 base to trimming and J lost 2 bases, with 21 bases between them. CDR1 is MGHRA, CDR2 YSYEKL, per germline. This CDR3 region has 19 residues. DNA for the CDR3: TGCGCCAGCAGCCAAGTTTCTCCTCCAAGCGATCTTACCTACAATGAGCAGTTCTTC. Residues: CASSQVSPPSDLTYNEQFF.

This clonotype was seen ten or more times. V gene TRBV20-1 combines with J gene TRBJ1-4; no clear D. The CDR3 is made up of 14 amino acids. Germline V gene sequence: CDR1 DFQATT, CDR2 SNEGSKA (reference sequence). The V end was cut by 5 bases, the J end by 0 bases, with 10 bases between. CDR3 amino acids: CSAPDGTTNEKLFF. The DNA for the CDR3 is TGCAGTGCTCCGGATGGGACAACTAATGAAAAACTGTTTTTT.